This TCR beta chain originates from a study of cytomegalovirus exposure and HLA in healthy donors. Study-level findings and limits: Published work reported that the classifier diagnosed cytomegalovirus status with high specificity and sensitivity. Trimming of TCR beta V- and J-genes showed a link, identified in a later analysis, to a missense DCLRE1C variant.

CDR3 length: 14 residues. Trimming stripped 0 bases from V and 4 bases from J, with 12 bases between. The germline gives CDR1 GTSNPN, CDR2 SVGIG (reference sequence). It was with 60 Vbeta and 13 Jbeta primers that the PCR ran. The method was immunoSEQ multiplex PCR; TCRdb's version includes in-frame clones alone and lacks a portion of them. The data include roughly 120,000 clones; the top ten clones carry under 2.5%. Remarks on this clone: Its antigen is not known.

Healthy bone marrow donors formed the donor group. This TCR was sampled from a man between 35 and 55 years old in good health and CMV-seronegative. V usage is TRBV30 and J usage is TRBJ1-1; a weak D match, TRBD1 (5 bases). Sequences were obtained from PBMCs. The CDR3 spells CAWSVRGTTTEAFF. CDR3 coding DNA: TGTGCCTGGAGTGTACGGGGGACGACCACTGAAGCTTTCTTT. The full variable domain, rest sourced from reference TRBV30 and TRBJ1-1, is SQTIHQWPATLVQPVGSPLSLECTVEGTSNPNLYWYRQAAGRGLQLLFYSVGIGQISSEVPQNLSASRPQDRQFILSSKKLLLSDSGFYLCAWSVRGTTTEAFFGQGTRLTVV.